The clone carrying this T cell receptor (beta chain) was found a few times. Its antigen is not identified. Healthy Caucasians alone served as donors. The entry originates in a study of identical twins. Study-wide results and limits: Conclusions were based on cross-sectional statistical analysis, without following the same donors.

MiXCR was run by TCRdb on the 5' RACE reads, yielding one entry per CDR3 protein. In the table there are some 1,600,000 distinct CDR3 sequences, under 35% of which are singletons. V shed 4 bases and J shed 1 base, with 9 bases lying between them. The V gene's germline CDR1 is LGHNA and CDR2 YNFKEQ. The CDR3 spans 14 residues. The sequence came from a newborn girl in good health. V usage is TRBV4-2 and J usage is TRBJ2-3, with D unresolved. Material for sequencing was cord blood. Here the CDR3 DNA reads TGTGCCAGCAGCCGCCGGGCCCGCACAGATACGCAGTATTTT. Protein sequence: CASSRRARTDTQYF.